Sequencing of this T cell receptor beta chain was carried out in a study of shared T cell receptors in the human thymus. Profiled with immunoSEQ multiplex PCR; TCRdb holds only in-frame clones, not every one. Of under 700,000 clones in the sample, about four fifths were seen once. CDR3 length equals 13 residues. The germline CDR1 and CDR2 sequences are LNHDA and SQIVND (reference sequence). Trimming removed 0 bases from V and 3 bases from J, with 4 bases in between. The same data also went into a second study, on human thymus T cells.

J is TRBJ2-3 and V is TRBV19; no firm D call. The sequencing sample was made of thymocytes. This clonotype was obtained from a boy under two years old with a congenital heart defect. CDR3 loop: CASSIDPTDTQYF. DNA for the CDR3: TGTGCCAGTAGTATAGATCCTACAGATACGCAGTATTTT.